These T cell receptor beta chains were read from a single sample in a study of blood T cells in healthy people across ages. TCRdb re-called the 5' RACE reads through MiXCR, storing one row per CDR3 protein. The data contain about 1.4 million distinct CDR3 sequences, roughly 59% of them singletons. Sequenced material: blood. The receptors stem from a young man in good health. Both conserved end residues are part of each CDR3. A row's size may be missing; if present it is once, few, many or a size class.

clone_size: .; v_call: TRBV3-1; j_call: TRBJ2-5; cdr3_aa: CASSQVQPQETQYF
clone_size: .; v_call: TRBV6-4; j_call: TRBJ2-2; cdr3_aa: CASSDLTDTGELFF
clone_size: few; v_call: TRBV6-6; j_call: TRBJ2-4; cdr3_aa: CASSYFGGGSDIQYF
clone_size: .; v_call: TRBV11-2; j_call: TRBJ1-2; cdr3_aa: CASSLRGGIVGYTF
clone_size: once; v_call: TRBV6-6; j_call: TRBJ2-7; cdr3_aa: CASSYETTAYEQYF
clone_size: .; v_call: TRBV7-2; j_call: TRBJ1-5; cdr3_aa: CASSFGGRGQPQHF
clone_size: many; v_call: TRBV20-1; j_call: TRBJ2-7; cdr3_aa: CSAPNGGGDYHEQYF
clone_size: .; v_call: TRBV7-2; j_call: TRBJ2-1; cdr3_aa: CASSLARGGGSEQFF
clone_size: few; v_call: TRBV9; j_call: TRBJ2-3; cdr3_aa: CASSVAQDTQYF
clone_size: .; v_call: TRBV5-1; j_call: TRBJ2-7; cdr3_aa: CASSLVDRDDEQYF
clone_size: .; v_call: TRBV20-1; j_call: TRBJ2-1; cdr3_aa: CSARGLDNHNEQFF
clone_size: few; v_call: TRBV18; j_call: TRBJ2-5; cdr3_aa: CASSIVRDYQETQYF
clone_size: .; v_call: TRBV2; j_call: TRBJ2-5; cdr3_aa: CASNKNRQETQYF
clone_size: .; v_call: TRBV20-1; j_call: TRBJ2-1; cdr3_aa: CSATPWVSGRKYEQFF
clone_size: once; v_call: TRBV6-6; j_call: TRBJ1-1; cdr3_aa: CAGNPGLSSEDTEAFF
clone_size: .; v_call: TRBV7-8; j_call: TRBJ1-4; cdr3_aa: CASSITRQGGKLFF
clone_size: .; v_call: TRBV29-1; j_call: TRBJ2-3; cdr3_aa: CSVAPSGTVLNTQYF
clone_size: .; v_call: TRBV20-1; j_call: TRBJ2-7; cdr3_aa: CSARDLGVVDEQYF
clone_size: .; v_call: TRBV10-3; j_call: TRBJ2-7; cdr3_aa: CAISDPPTGQLYEQYF
clone_size: few; v_call: TRBV27; j_call: TRBJ1-2; cdr3_aa: CASSRIPGRENYGYTF
clone_size: .; v_call: TRBV20-1; j_call: TRBJ1-5; cdr3_aa: CSAGSWDQPQHF
clone_size: .; v_call: TRBV2; j_call: TRBJ1-6; cdr3_aa: CASSPSVGSYNSPLHF
clone_size: .; v_call: TRBV27; j_call: TRBJ1-1; cdr3_aa: CASSLRDRREAFF
clone_size: .; v_call: TRBV9; j_call: TRBJ2-1; cdr3_aa: CASSAIRDRIYNEQFF
clone_size: .; v_call: TRBV4-1; j_call: TRBJ2-4; cdr3_aa: CASSQGPDLSGGTKNIQYF
clone_size: few; v_call: TRBV29-1; j_call: TRBJ2-1; cdr3_aa: CSVSRWGNKKANEQFF
clone_size: .; v_call: TRBV5-6; j_call: TRBJ2-7; cdr3_aa: CASSYKGFGYEQYF
clone_size: .; v_call: TRBV3-1; j_call: TRBJ2-1; cdr3_aa: CASSQDRGTSDYNEQFF
clone_size: .; v_call: TRBV29-1; j_call: TRBJ1-2; cdr3_aa: CSVLDTGYTF
clone_size: .; v_call: TRBV9; j_call: TRBJ2-1; cdr3_aa: CASSVAGRYNEQFF
clone_size: .; v_call: TRBV5-1; j_call: TRBJ2-1; cdr3_aa: CASSLGLGTPTYNEQFF
clone_size: .; v_call: TRBV20-1; j_call: TRBJ1-2; cdr3_aa: CSARGGGQNWGTGYTF
clone_size: .; v_call: TRBV6-2/TRBV6-3; j_call: TRBJ1-5; cdr3_aa: CASSYFGGEPQHF
clone_size: .; v_call: TRBV5-6; j_call: TRBJ1-2; cdr3_aa: CASRRGQRYGYTF
clone_size: .; v_call: TRBV24-1; j_call: TRBJ1-5; cdr3_aa: CATSDPDSDNQPQHF
clone_size: .; v_call: TRBV30; j_call: TRBJ1-4; cdr3_aa: CAWSHDLFF
clone_size: .; v_call: TRBV18; j_call: TRBJ2-6; cdr3_aa: CASSPVGTATGANVLTF
clone_size: .; v_call: TRBV4-3; j_call: TRBJ2-1; cdr3_aa: CASSQEGAGGVVNEQFF
clone_size: .; v_call: TRBV7-2; j_call: TRBJ1-2; cdr3_aa: CASSPPGQISGYTF
clone_size: .; v_call: TRBV4-1; j_call: TRBJ1-5; cdr3_aa: CASSQEGQGIQPQHF
clone_size: .; v_call: TRBV6-6; j_call: TRBJ2-5; cdr3_aa: CASRASSGPGETQYF
clone_size: few; v_call: TRBV2; j_call: TRBJ2-5; cdr3_aa: CASSEGTSGQETQYF
clone_size: .; v_call: TRBV7-9; j_call: TRBJ2-3; cdr3_aa: CASGGGGLDTQYF
clone_size: few; v_call: TRBV20-1; j_call: TRBJ2-1; cdr3_aa: CSATPTSALSSYNEQFF
clone_size: .; v_call: TRBV20-1; j_call: TRBJ2-7; cdr3_aa: CSAPRGTGVYEQYF
clone_size: .; v_call: TRBV29-1; j_call: TRBJ2-7; cdr3_aa: CSVAYNGRDNPYEQYF
clone_size: .; v_call: TRBV14; j_call: .; cdr3_aa: CASSQSQWGAYEQYF
clone_size: .; v_call: TRBV6-1; j_call: TRBJ2-4; cdr3_aa: CASRSGREISNFQYF
clone_size: .; v_call: TRBV11-1; j_call: TRBJ2-3; cdr3_aa: CASSTGTGAVDTQYF
clone_size: once; v_call: TRBV20-1; j_call: TRBJ2-6; cdr3_aa: CSARTGETGANVLTF
clone_size: .; v_call: TRBV25-1; j_call: TRBJ1-5; cdr3_aa: CASSEGAGNQPQHF
clone_size: .; v_call: TRBV19; j_call: TRBJ1-5; cdr3_aa: CASRTGGYSNQPQHF
clone_size: .; v_call: TRBV9; j_call: TRBJ2-2; cdr3_aa: CASSWSTGELFF
clone_size: few; v_call: TRBV6-1; j_call: TRBJ2-1; cdr3_aa: CASQEYNEQFF